This TCR beta chain was observed in a study of T-cell memory formation after mild COVID-19. The study, taken as a whole, reports: Certain responding clones were present in pre-infection memory, suggesting participation of cross-reactive memory.

TCRdb processed the 5' RACE reads anew with MiXCR; each CDR3 protein has one entry. The sample yields roughly 450,000 distinct CDR3 sequences, roughly 20% seen once. Turning to this clonotype: Its antigen is still unknown.

The J segment lost 1 base and the V segment lost 4 bases, leaving 10 bases of the junction unmatched. The CDR3 sequence is 16 residues long. Germline loops: CDR1 SGHRS, CDR2 YFSETQ. The chain carries TRBV5-1 and TRBJ2-7; 8 bases match TRBD1. Sequencing used PBMCs or a T cell subset sorted from them (not recorded which). This clonotype originated in an adult woman who had mild COVID-19 (a few samples of this study predate the infection). Cell type and time point are not known. The CDR3 protein is CASSPIGTGSSYEQYF. CDR3 in DNA: TGCGCCAGCAGCCCGATAGGGACAGGCTCATCCTACGAGCAGTACTTC.